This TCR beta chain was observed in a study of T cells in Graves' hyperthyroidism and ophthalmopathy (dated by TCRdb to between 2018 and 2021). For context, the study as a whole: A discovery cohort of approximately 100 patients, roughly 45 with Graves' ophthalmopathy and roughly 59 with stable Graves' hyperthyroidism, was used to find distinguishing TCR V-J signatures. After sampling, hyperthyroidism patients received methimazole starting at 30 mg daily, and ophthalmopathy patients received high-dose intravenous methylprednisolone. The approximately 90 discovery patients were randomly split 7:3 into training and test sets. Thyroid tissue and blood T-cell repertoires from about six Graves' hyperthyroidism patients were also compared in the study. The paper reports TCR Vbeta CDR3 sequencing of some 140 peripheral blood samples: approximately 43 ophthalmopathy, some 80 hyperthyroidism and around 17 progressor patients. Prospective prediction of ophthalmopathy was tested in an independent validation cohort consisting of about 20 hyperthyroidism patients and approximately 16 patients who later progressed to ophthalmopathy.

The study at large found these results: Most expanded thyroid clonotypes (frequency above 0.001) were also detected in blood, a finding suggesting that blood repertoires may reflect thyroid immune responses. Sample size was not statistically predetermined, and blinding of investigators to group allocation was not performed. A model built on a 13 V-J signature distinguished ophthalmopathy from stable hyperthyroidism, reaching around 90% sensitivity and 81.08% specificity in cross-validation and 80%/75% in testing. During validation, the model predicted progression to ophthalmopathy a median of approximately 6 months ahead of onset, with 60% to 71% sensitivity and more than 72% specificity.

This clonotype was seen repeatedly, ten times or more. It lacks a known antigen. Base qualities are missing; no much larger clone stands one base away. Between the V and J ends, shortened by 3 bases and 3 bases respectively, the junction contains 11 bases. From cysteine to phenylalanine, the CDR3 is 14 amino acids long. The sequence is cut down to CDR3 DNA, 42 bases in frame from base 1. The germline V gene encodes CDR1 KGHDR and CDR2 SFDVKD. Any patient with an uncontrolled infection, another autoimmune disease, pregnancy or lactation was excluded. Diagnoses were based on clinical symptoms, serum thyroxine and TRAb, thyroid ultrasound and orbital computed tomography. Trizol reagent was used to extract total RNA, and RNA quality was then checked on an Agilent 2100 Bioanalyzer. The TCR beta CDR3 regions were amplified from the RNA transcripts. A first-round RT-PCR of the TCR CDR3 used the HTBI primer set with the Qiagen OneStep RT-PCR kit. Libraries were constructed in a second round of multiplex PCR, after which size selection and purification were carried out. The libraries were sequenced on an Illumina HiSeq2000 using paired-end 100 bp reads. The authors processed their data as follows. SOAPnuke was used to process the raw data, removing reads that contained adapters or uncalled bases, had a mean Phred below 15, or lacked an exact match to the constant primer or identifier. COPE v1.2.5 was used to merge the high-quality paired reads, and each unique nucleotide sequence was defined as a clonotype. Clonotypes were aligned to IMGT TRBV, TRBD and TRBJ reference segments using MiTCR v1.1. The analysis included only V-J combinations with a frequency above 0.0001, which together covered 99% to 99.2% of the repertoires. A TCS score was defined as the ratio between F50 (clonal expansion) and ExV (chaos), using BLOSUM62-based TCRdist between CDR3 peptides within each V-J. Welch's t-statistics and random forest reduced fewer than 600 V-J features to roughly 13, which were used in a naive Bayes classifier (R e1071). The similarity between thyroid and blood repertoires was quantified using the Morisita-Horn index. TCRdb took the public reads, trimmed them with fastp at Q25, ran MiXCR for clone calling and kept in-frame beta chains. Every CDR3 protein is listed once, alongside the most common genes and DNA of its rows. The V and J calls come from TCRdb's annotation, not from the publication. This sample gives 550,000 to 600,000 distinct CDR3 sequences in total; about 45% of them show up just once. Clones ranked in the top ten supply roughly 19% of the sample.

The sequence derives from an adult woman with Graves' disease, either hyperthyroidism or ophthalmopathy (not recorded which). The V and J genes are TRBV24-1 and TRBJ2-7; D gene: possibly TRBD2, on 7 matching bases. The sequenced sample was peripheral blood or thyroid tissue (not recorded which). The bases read TGTGCCACCAGTGATAGCGGGGACAACTACGAGCAGTACTTC. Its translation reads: CATSDSGDNYEQYF.